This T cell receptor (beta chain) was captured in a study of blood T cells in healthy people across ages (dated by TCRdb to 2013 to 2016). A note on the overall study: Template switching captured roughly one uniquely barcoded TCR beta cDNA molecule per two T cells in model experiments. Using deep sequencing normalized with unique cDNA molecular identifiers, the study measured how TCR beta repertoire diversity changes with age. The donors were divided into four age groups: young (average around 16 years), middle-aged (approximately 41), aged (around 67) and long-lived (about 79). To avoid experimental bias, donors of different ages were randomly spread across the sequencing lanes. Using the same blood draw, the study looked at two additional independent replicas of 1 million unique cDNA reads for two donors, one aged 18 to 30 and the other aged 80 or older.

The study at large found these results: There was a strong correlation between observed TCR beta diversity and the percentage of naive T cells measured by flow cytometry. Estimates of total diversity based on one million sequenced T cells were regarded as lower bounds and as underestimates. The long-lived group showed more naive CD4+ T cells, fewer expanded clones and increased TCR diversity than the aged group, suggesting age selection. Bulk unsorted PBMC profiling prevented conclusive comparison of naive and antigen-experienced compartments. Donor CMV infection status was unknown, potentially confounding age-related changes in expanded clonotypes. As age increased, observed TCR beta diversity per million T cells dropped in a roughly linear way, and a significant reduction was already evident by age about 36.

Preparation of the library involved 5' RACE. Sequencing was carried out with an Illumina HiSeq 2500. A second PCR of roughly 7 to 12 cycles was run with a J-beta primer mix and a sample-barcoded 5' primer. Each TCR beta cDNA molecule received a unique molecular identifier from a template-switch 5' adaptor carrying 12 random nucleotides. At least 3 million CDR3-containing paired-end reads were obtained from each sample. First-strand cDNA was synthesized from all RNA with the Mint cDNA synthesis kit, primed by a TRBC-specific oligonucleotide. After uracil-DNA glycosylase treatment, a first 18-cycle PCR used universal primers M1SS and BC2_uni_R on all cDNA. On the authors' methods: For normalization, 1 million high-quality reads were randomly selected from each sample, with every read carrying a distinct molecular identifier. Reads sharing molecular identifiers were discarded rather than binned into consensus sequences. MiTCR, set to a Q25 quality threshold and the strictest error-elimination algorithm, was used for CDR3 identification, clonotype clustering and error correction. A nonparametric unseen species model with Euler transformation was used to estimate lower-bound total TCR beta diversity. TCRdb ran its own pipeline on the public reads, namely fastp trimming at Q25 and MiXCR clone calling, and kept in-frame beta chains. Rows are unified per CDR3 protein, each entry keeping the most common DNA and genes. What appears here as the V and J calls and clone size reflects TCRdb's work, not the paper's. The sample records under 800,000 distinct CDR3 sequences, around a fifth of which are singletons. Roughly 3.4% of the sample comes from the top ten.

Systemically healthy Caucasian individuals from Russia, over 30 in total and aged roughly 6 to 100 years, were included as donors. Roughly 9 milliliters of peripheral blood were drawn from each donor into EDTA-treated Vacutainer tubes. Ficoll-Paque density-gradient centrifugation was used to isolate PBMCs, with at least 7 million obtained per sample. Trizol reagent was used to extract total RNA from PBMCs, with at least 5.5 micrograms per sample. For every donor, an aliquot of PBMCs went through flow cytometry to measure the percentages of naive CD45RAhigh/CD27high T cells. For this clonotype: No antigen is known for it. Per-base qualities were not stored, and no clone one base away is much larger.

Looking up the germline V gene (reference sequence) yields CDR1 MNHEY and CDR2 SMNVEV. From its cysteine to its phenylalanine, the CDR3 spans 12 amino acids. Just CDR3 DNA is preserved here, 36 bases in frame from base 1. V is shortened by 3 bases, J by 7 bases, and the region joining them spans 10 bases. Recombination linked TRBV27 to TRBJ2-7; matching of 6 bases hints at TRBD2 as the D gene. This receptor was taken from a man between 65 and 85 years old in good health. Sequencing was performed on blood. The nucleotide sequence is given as TGTGCCAGCAGTTTCGGGGCGGGGGAGCAGTACTTC. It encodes CASSFGAGEQYF.